The 4 T cell receptor beta chains below come from one sample, sequenced in a study of T cells in Graves' hyperthyroidism and ophthalmopathy. It was RNA transcripts that yielded the amplified TCR beta CDR3 regions. TCR CDR3 underwent first-round RT-PCR with the HTBI primer set. TCRdb analysed the multiplex PCR reads with MiXCR anew, one entry per CDR3 protein. This table has about 360,000 distinct CDR3 sequences, less than 15% appearing once. What was sequenced was blood. The receptors here all came from a woman between 18 and 29 years old with Graves' hyperthyroidism.

The sample holds many counts of this clonotype. The chain couples TRBV6-1 to TRBJ2-7, with D perhaps TRBD2 (6 bases). This CDR3 spans 13 amino acids. Trimming left V 10 bases short and J 2 bases short, with 15 bases between. Germline CDR1 and CDR2: MNHNS and SASEGT. The CDR3 here is CAIALGGTYEQYF. Here the CDR3 DNA reads TGTGCCATCGCTCTGGGCGGGACCTACGAGCAGTACTTC.

This clonotype has just a few counts. CDR3 loop: CSVEGAPFEAFF. Written as DNA, the CDR3 is TGCAGCGTTGAAGGCGCCCCATTCGAAGCTTTCTTT. This chain joins TRBV29-1 and TRBJ1-1; D call uncertain. V shed 1 base and J shed 8 bases, with 11 bases lying between them. Germline CDR1 is SQVTM and CDR2 is ANQGSEA. CDR3 size: 12 residues.

In this sample, this clonotype turned up many times. The chain is built from TRBV5-1 and TRBJ2-2; D might be TRBD1 or TRBD2, each matching 5 bases. CDR1 is SGHRS and CDR2 is YFSETQ in the germline V gene. This CDR3 region has 16 residues. Trimming pared 1 base from V and 0 bases from J, leaving 10 bases between. The CDR3 reads CASSLRGASNTGELFF. CDR3 sequence (DNA): TGCGCCAGCAGCTTGAGAGGGGCCTCGAACACCGGGGAGCTGTTTTTT.

This clonotype was found many times. J is TRBJ1-2 and V is TRBV29-1; D remains ambiguous. Trimming took 3 bases from V and 3 from J, leaving 5 bases between them. Germline-derived CDR1 and CDR2 are SQVTM and ANQGSEA. This CDR3 contains 11 residues. The DNA for the CDR3 is TGCAGCGTTGACTGGGACTATGGCTACACCTTC. Protein sequence: CSVDWDYGYTF.